Listed below are T cell receptor beta chains from one sample, sequenced in a study of early T cells in non-severe SARS-CoV-2 infection. TCRdb recomputed calls from the 5' RACE reads with MiXCR, one row per CDR3 protein. The profile shows about 72,000 distinct CDR3 sequences, roughly 9.1% of them singletons. The sample was whole blood, taken at baseline. The receptors shown here come from an adult who was a healthcare worker with PCR-confirmed SARS-CoV-2 infection or an uninfected control (not recorded which). CDR3s include the opening cysteine and the closing phenylalanine or tryptophan. The D gene is left open where the match is weak. For some rows the clone size is stated as once, few or many, or as a class when expanded; others skip it.

many	16	TRBV7-6	.	TRBJ2-3	CASSPDAGAGTDTQYF	TGTGCCAGCAGCCCCGATGCAGGGGCCGGGACAGATACGCAGTATTTT
many	15	TRBV6-5	TRBD1	TRBJ1-2	CASSYKGGAGYGYTF	TGTGCCAGCAGTTACAAAGGGGGCGCCGGCTATGGCTACACCTTC
many	14	TRBV10-3	.	TRBJ2-7	CALISRGISYEQYF	TGTGCCTTAATATCTAGGGGCATCTCCTACGAGCAGTACTTC
.	14	TRBV5-1	TRBD1	TRBJ1-1	CASSLEGQATEAFF	TGCGCCAGCAGCTTGGAGGGACAGGCCACTGAAGCTTTCTTT
.	15	TRBV3-1	TRBD1	TRBJ1-2	CASSQRSGGIYGYTF	TGTGCCAGCAGCCAAAGATCAGGGGGGATCTATGGCTACACCTTC
many	13	TRBV30	.	TRBJ1-1	CAWSVNARTEAFF	TGTGCCTGGAGTGTTAACGCGCGAACTGAAGCTTTCTTT
.	13	TRBV9	.	TRBJ2-1	CASSEGPYNEQFF	TGTGCCAGCAGCGAGGGACCCTACAATGAGCAGTTCTTC
.	17	TRBV11-3	TRBD2	TRBJ2-3	CASSFSSSGGGTDTQYF	TGTGCCAGCAGCTTCTCGAGTAGCGGGGGTGGGACAGATACGCAGTATTTT
many	14	TRBV24-1	.	TRBJ2-7	CATSSDDSSYEQYF	TGTGCCACCAGTTCTGACGATTCTTCCTACGAGCAGTACTTC
few	18	TRBV2	.	TRBJ2-1	CASKSRGAGRSTYNEQFF	TGTGCCAGCAAATCTCGGGGGGCGGGCCGCTCTACTTATAATGAGCAGTTCTTC
few	13	TRBV12-3/TRBV12-4	TRBD1	TRBJ2-3	CASSSQGDRTQYF	TGTGCCAGCAGTTCTCAGGGGGATCGTACGCAGTATTTT
.	14	TRBV7-6	.	TRBJ2-2	CASSLERQTGELFF	TGTGCCAGCAGCTTAGAAAGGCAGACCGGGGAGCTGTTTTTT
.	13	TRBV29-1	.	TRBJ2-7	CSVVGQGRYEQYF	TGCAGCGTTGTGGGCCAGGGTCGCTACGAGCAGTACTTC
.	16	TRBV3-1	.	TRBJ1-2	CASSQDLSGSSYGYTF	TGTGCCAGCAGCCAAGATCTTAGTGGGAGCTCCTATGGCTACACCTTC
many	14	TRBV6-6	.	TRBJ1-5	CASSYTDGPQPQHF	TGTGCCAGCAGTTACACGGACGGACCTCAGCCCCAGCATTTT
many	16	TRBV12-3/TRBV12-4	.	TRBJ1-5	CASNILGPNSNQPQHF	TGTGCCAGCAATATCCTAGGCCCCAATAGCAATCAGCCCCAGCATTTT
many	18	TRBV7-6	TRBD2	TRBJ2-3	CASTPERELAGGTDTQYF	TGTGCCAGCACCCCCGAACGGGAGCTAGCGGGGGGGACAGATACGCAGTATTTT
few	10	TRBV12-5	.	TRBJ2-5	CASGFETQYF	TGTGCTAGTGGTTTTGAGACCCAGTACTTC
.	14	TRBV29-1	TRBD1	TRBJ1-1	CSVIWGTGATEAFF	TGCAGCGTTATATGGGGGACAGGGGCCACTGAAGCTTTCTTT
many	13	TRBV20-1	.	TRBJ2-3	CSASDGPTDTQYF	TGCAGTGCTAGTGACGGTCCCACAGATACGCAGTATTTT
medium-sized	14	TRBV10-3	TRBD1	TRBJ1-2	CAISDTDRGGGYTF	TGTGCCATCAGTGACACAGACAGGGGTGGTGGCTACACCTTC
.	16	TRBV5-4	TRBD2	TRBJ2-1	CASSGYSGGSYNEQFF	TGTGCCAGCAGCGGGTATAGCGGGGGTTCCTACAATGAGCAGTTCTTC
few	12	TRBV19	.	TRBJ2-1	CASSAWRNEQFF	TGTGCCAGTAGCGCCTGGAGGAATGAGCAGTTCTTC
few	16	TRBV11-2	TRBD1	TRBJ2-1	CASSLGDRGTYNEQFF	TGTGCCAGCAGCTTGGGGGACAGGGGAACCTACAATGAGCAGTTCTTC
few	17	TRBV20-1	TRBD1	TRBJ2-3	CSARPGQGISSTDTQYF	TGCAGTGCTAGACCCGGACAGGGAATCTCTAGCACAGATACGCAGTATTTT
.	13	TRBV15	.	TRBJ2-3	CATSPTGNNMKYF	TGTGCCACCAGTCCCACAGGGAATAATATGAAGTATTTT
many	14	TRBV9	.	TRBJ1-5	CASSVEAGDQPQHF	TGTGCCAGCAGCGTAGAGGCAGGAGACCAGCCCCAGCATTTT
few	15	TRBV27	TRBD1	TRBJ2-7	CASSLGTDTIYEQYF	TGTGCCAGCAGTCTAGGGACAGATACTATCTACGAGCAGTACTTC